This TCR beta chain is from a study of cytomegalovirus exposure and HLA in healthy donors. As for this clone: Its antigen is currently unknown.

Study-level findings and limits: The availability of immune exposure information extended only to CMV serostatus. A later analysis linked a missense variant in DCLRE1C to the trimming of TCR beta V and J genes.

13 Jbeta primers and 60 Vbeta primers were used for the PCR. Assay used: immunoSEQ multiplex PCR; TCRdb lists only in-frame clones, some missing. This table lists around 150,000 clones. CDR1 and CDR2 from the germline V gene are MGHDK and SYGVNS. The CDR3 loop spans 16 amino acids. V lost 1 base and J lost 10, with 17 bases in between. Sequencing input: PBMCs. The chain couples TRBV25-1 to TRBJ1-6; weak D call: TRBD1 (6 bases). The source is a woman between 55 and 75 years old in good health and CMV-seronegative. The CDR3 DNA follows: TGTGCCAGCAGTGAATTGTACCCGGGACAAAACTCACCCCTCCACTTT. Protein product: CASSELYPGQNSPLHF.